The rows below give T cell receptor beta chains drawn from one sample of a study of cytomegalovirus exposure and HLA in healthy donors. Profiled with immunoSEQ multiplex PCR; TCRdb holds only in-frame clones, not every one. Here the sample spans about 160,000 clones, just under 80% being singletons. The source material was PBMCs. The source of these receptors is a woman aged 45 to 65 in good health and CMV-seropositive. CDR3s include the opening cysteine and the closing phenylalanine or tryptophan. Fields, in order: clone size, V gene, J gene, D gene, CDR3 DNA, CDR3 protein. D genes are given only for firm matches. Part of the rows lack a size; the others show once, few, many or a class for expanded clones.

abundance: NA
v_gene: TRBV5-1
j_gene: TRBJ2-4
d_gene: TRBD1
CDR3nt: TGCGCCAGCAGCTACACTCCGGGACAGGGAAACATTCAGTACTTC
CDR3aa: CASSYTPGQGNIQYF

abundance: NA
v_gene: TRBV27
j_gene: TRBJ1-2
d_gene: TRBD1
CDR3nt: TGTGCCAGCAGCCAGCTGGGACAGTTCTATGGCTACACCTTC
CDR3aa: CASSQLGQFYGYTF

abundance: NA
v_gene: TRBV18
j_gene: TRBJ2-7
d_gene: NA
CDR3nt: TGTGCCAGCTCGGGCGGAGGCTACGAGCAGTACTTC
CDR3aa: CASSGGGYEQYF

abundance: NA
v_gene: TRBV5-4
j_gene: TRBJ2-7
d_gene: TRBD2
CDR3nt: TGTGCCAGCAGCTTGTATATTCGGACTAGCGTCTCCTACGAGCAGTACTTC
CDR3aa: CASSLYIRTSVSYEQYF

abundance: once
v_gene: TRBV28
j_gene: TRBJ1-3
d_gene: TRBD1
CDR3nt: TGTGCCAGCAGAAGACACGTGACCGGGACAGGGAAAGACACCATATATTTT
CDR3aa: CASRRHVTGTGKDTIYF

abundance: NA
v_gene: TRBV7-8
j_gene: TRBJ1-1
d_gene: TRBD1
CDR3nt: TGTGCCAGCAGCCGGGACAGGGGGAGGAACACTGAAGCTTTCTTT
CDR3aa: CASSRDRGRNTEAFF

abundance: NA
v_gene: TRBV28
j_gene: TRBJ1-3
d_gene: TRBD1
CDR3nt: TGTGCCAGCAGTCCCGGGACAGGGGCTGGAAACACCATATATTTT
CDR3aa: CASSPGTGAGNTIYF

abundance: NA
v_gene: TRBV9
j_gene: TRBJ1-5
d_gene: NA
CDR3nt: TGTGCCAGCAGCGGGACCGGGGGATATCAGCCCCAGCATTTT
CDR3aa: CASSGTGGYQPQHF

abundance: NA
v_gene: TRBV29-1
j_gene: TRBJ1-1
d_gene: TRBD1
CDR3nt: TGCAGCCCAAGGGACAGTGTGAACACTGAAGCTTTCTTT
CDR3aa: CSPRDSVNTEAFF

abundance: NA
v_gene: TRBV10-2
j_gene: TRBJ2-3
d_gene: TRBD2
CDR3nt: TGCGCCAGCAGTGAGTCGGGACTAGCGCCAGATACGCAGTATTTT
CDR3aa: CASSESGLAPDTQYF

abundance: NA
v_gene: TRBV7-9
j_gene: TRBJ2-2
d_gene: NA
CDR3nt: TGTTCCAGCAGCTTCACCGGTTACACCGGGGAGCTGTTTTTT
CDR3aa: CSSSFTGYTGELFF

abundance: once
v_gene: TRBV9
j_gene: TRBJ2-7
d_gene: NA
CDR3nt: TGTGCCAGCAGTCGAGGGGTTGGGGGGGCGGCTGCAGAATACGAGCAGTACTTC
CDR3aa: CASSRGVGGAAAEYEQYF

abundance: NA
v_gene: TRBV27
j_gene: TRBJ1-4
d_gene: NA
CDR3nt: TGTGCCAGCACACCTGGGCTGAATGAAAAACTGTTTTTT
CDR3aa: CASTPGLNEKLFF

abundance: NA
v_gene: TRBV7-3
j_gene: TRBJ2-1
d_gene: TRBD1
CDR3nt: TGTGCCAGCAGCTTAGGGACAGCGAATGAGCAGTTCTTC
CDR3aa: CASSLGTANEQFF

abundance: NA
v_gene: TRBV5-1
j_gene: TRBJ1-1
d_gene: TRBD1
CDR3nt: TGCGCCAGCAGCTCACTAGGGACAGCGAACACTGAAGCTTTCTTT
CDR3aa: CASSSLGTANTEAFF

abundance: NA
v_gene: TRBV7-2
j_gene: TRBJ2-5
d_gene: TRBD1
CDR3nt: TGTGCCAGCAGCTCACGGACAGGGTCTAGCCAAGAGACCCAGTACTTC
CDR3aa: CASSSRTGSSQETQYF

abundance: NA
v_gene: TRBV14
j_gene: TRBJ2-5
d_gene: NA
CDR3nt: TGTGCCAGCAGCCAAGTCTACCGGGGGTGGAGCGGGGAGACCCAGTACTTC
CDR3aa: CASSQVYRGWSGETQYF

abundance: NA
v_gene: TRBV2
j_gene: TRBJ2-2
d_gene: TRBD2
CDR3nt: TGTGCCACCCGGGCTGAGCTAGCGGGAGGGGTCGGGGAGCTGTTTTTT
CDR3aa: CATRAELAGGVGELFF

abundance: NA
v_gene: TRBV7-8
j_gene: TRBJ1-3
d_gene: NA
CDR3nt: TGTGCCAGCAGCTTAGTTGCCCAGGACAGTTTCTCTGGAAACACCATATATTTT
CDR3aa: CASSLVAQDSFSGNTIYF

abundance: NA
v_gene: TRBV7-2
j_gene: TRBJ1-5
d_gene: TRBD1
CDR3nt: TGTGCCAGCAGTCTGACAGGGGATCAGCCCCAGCATTTT
CDR3aa: CASSLTGDQPQHF

abundance: NA
v_gene: TRBV27
j_gene: TRBJ2-1
d_gene: NA
CDR3nt: TGTGCCAGCAGTAAAGGTACGGGCAATGAGCAGTTCTTC
CDR3aa: CASSKGTGNEQFF

abundance: NA
v_gene: TRBV29-1
j_gene: TRBJ2-4
d_gene: NA
CDR3nt: TGCAGCGTTCGGAGCGGGTTGACCAAAAACATTCAGTACTTC
CDR3aa: CSVRSGLTKNIQYF

abundance: NA
v_gene: TRBV6-1
j_gene: TRBJ1-5
d_gene: NA
CDR3nt: TGTGCCAGCAGTGTAAACAGAATCCCCGACAATCAGCCCCAGCATTTT
CDR3aa: CASSVNRIPDNQPQHF

abundance: once
v_gene: TRBV4-3
j_gene: TRBJ1-1
d_gene: NA
CDR3nt: TGCGCCAGCAGCCAAGAATATAGCCAGAACACTGAAGCTTTCTTT
CDR3aa: CASSQEYSQNTEAFF

abundance: NA
v_gene: TRBV7-7
j_gene: TRBJ2-3
d_gene: NA
CDR3nt: TGTGCTAGCGGAAGACAGGGCACAGATACGCAGTATTTT
CDR3aa: CASGRQGTDTQYF

abundance: NA
v_gene: TRBV18
j_gene: TRBJ2-3
d_gene: NA
CDR3nt: TGTGCCAGCTCACCACGGGACTTCACAGATACGCAGTATTTT
CDR3aa: CASSPRDFTDTQYF

abundance: NA
v_gene: TRBV27
j_gene: TRBJ2-1
d_gene: NA
CDR3nt: TGTGCCAGCGGGGGGTTTAGCAGGGATGAGCAGTTCTTC
CDR3aa: CASGGFSRDEQFF

abundance: NA
v_gene: TRBV4-2
j_gene: TRBJ2-1
d_gene: TRBD2
CDR3nt: TGTGCCAGCAGGGAGGCCGGGCTAGCGGTGTACAATGAGCAGTTCTTC
CDR3aa: CASREAGLAVYNEQFF

abundance: once
v_gene: TRBV28
j_gene: TRBJ1-1
d_gene: NA
CDR3nt: TGTGCCAGCAGTTTCGGGGTGGCGGAAGCTTTCTTT
CDR3aa: CASSFGVAEAFF

abundance: NA
v_gene: TRBV7-9
j_gene: TRBJ2-6
d_gene: NA
CDR3nt: TGTGCCAGCAGCTTCCGCGTGGGCGCAGGGGCCAACGTCCTGACTTTC
CDR3aa: CASSFRVGAGANVLTF

abundance: NA
v_gene: TRBV30
j_gene: TRBJ2-4
d_gene: NA
CDR3nt: TGTGCCTGGACCGGAGGGGACATTCAGTACTTC
CDR3aa: CAWTGGDIQYF